Each of the 30 T cell receptor beta chains below was sequenced from the same sample in a study of blood T cell repertoires in COVID-19. Measured with immunoSEQ multiplex PCR; TCRdb has only the in-frame clones, and not every one. The repertoire holds roughly 410,000 clones, with roughly 90% as singletons. Sequencing was carried out using peripheral blood. Receptors were obtained from a woman aged 40 to 55 with COVID-19, enrolled during active disease.

The chain carries TRBV6-6 and TRBJ1-2, with D unclear. The length of the CDR3 is 15 residues. The V end lost 7 bases, the J end lost 1 base, and 16 bases lay between the germline ends. Germline lookup yields CDR1 MNHNY and CDR2 SVGAGI (reference sequence). The CDR3 DNA reads as TGTGCCAGCACCGAACCAGGCGTAATTAACTATGGCTACACCTTC. Translated: CASTEPGVINYGYTF.

The rearrangement uses TRBV7-2 and TRBJ2-5; TRBD1 matches at 7 bases. Germline V lookup: CDR1 SGHTA, CDR2 FQGNSA. CDR3 length equals 16 residues. The ends lost 0 bases at V and 4 bases at J; junction bases unmatched: 8. CDR3 loop: CASSLAGTGVRETQYF. DNA for the CDR3: TGTGCCAGCAGCTTAGCGGGAACAGGGGTCCGAGAGACCCAGTACTTC.

The chain couples TRBV7-2 to TRBJ2-7; D ambiguous. The V gene's germline CDR1 is SGHTA and CDR2 FQGNSA. CDR3 size: 13 residues. Trimming left V 3 bases short and J 4 bases short, with 10 bases between. CDR3 sequence (DNA): TGTGCCAGCAGCTTGACTCATGGATACGAGCAGTACTTC. It is translated as CASSLTHGYEQYF.

The rearrangement uses TRBV24-1 and TRBJ2-3, with TRBD1 matching 8 bases. This CDR3 spans 13 amino acids. The V and J ends lost 4 bases and 8 bases, in that order; junction bases with no gene match: 4. The germline V gene has CDR1 KGHDR and CDR2 SFDVKD. CDR3 DNA: TGTGCCACCAGTGAGACAGGGGAAAGTACGCAGTATTTT. Protein sequence: CATSETGESTQYF.

The table lists this clone with a count of one. This chain joins TRBV5-4 and TRBJ1-2, with a possible D match to TRBD1 (6 bases). From germline, CDR1 is SGHNT and CDR2 YYREEE (reference sequence). This CDR3 has 15 amino acids. V was trimmed by 2 bases and J by 8 bases, leaving 19 bases between them. The DNA of the CDR3 is TGTGCCAGCAGCTTTCTACAGGGAAATGGCGGAGGCTACACCTTC. Translation: CASSFLQGNGGGYTF.

This clone showed up just a few times. The chain carries TRBV28 and TRBJ1-3, with D tentatively TRBD1 (6 bases). The ends were cut back, 5 bases at V and 4 bases at J, with 15 bases in the middle. The CDR3 is 15 amino acids. Germline loops: CDR1 MDHEN, CDR2 SYDVKM. CDR3 sequence: CASSPVGARGNTIYF. DNA for the CDR3: TGTGCCAGCAGTCCCGTGGGGGCGAGAGGAAACACCATATATTTT.

This clone occurred once. In the same sample, other DNA sequences code for this CDR3. The chain is built from TRBV7-6 and TRBJ2-3; 7 nucleotides agree with TRBD2. The germline gives CDR1 SGHVS, CDR2 FNYEAQ. The V and J ends lost 0 bases and 0 bases, in that order; junction bases with no gene match: 3. The CDR3 totals 16 residues. Here the CDR3 DNA reads TGTGCCAGCAGCTTAGCTGGGCGGGGGAGCACAGATACGCAGTATTTT. Its protein product is CASSLAGRGSTDTQYF.

The CDR3, as DNA: TGTGCTAGTGGGACTAGCCCTCACAATGAGCAGTTCTTC. Translation: CASGTSPHNEQFF. The gene calls are TRBV12-5 and TRBJ2-1; 7 bases fit TRBD2. The J segment lost 5 bases and the V segment lost 6 bases, leaving 4 bases of the junction unmatched. Germline lookup yields CDR1 LGHNT and CDR2 FRNRAP. The CDR3 consists of 13 residues.

The chain couples TRBV5-6 to TRBJ2-7; 8 positions agree with TRBD1. Germline CDR1 is SGHDT and CDR2 is YYEEEE. V lost 2 bases and J lost 5; bases outside the gene matches: 9. The CDR3 totals 15 residues. Here the CDR3 reads CASSFLDRVKNEQYF. The CDR3, as DNA: TGTGCCAGCAGCTTCCTGGACAGGGTGAAAAACGAGCAGTACTTC.

The rearrangement uses TRBV7-9 and TRBJ2-1; D ambiguous. Trimming cost V 4 bases and J 7 bases, with 8 bases left between them. Germline CDR1 and CDR2: SEHNR and FQNEAQ (reference sequence). CDR3 length: 12 amino acids. In DNA, the CDR3 is TGTGCCAGCAGCTACTCGAGGAATGAGCAGTTCTTC. Its protein is CASSYSRNEQFF.

V and J are TRBV18 and TRBJ2-7; the match to TRBD1 covers 7 bases. After removal of 2 bases from V and 3 bases from J, the junction contained 1 base not matched to a gene. The CDR3 loop spans 13 amino acids. Germline CDR1 is KGHSH and CDR2 is LQKENI. The CDR3 here is CASSPAGGYEQYF. The CDR3 DNA reads as TGTGCCAGCTCACCAGCAGGGGGCTACGAGCAGTACTTC.

The sample holds one count of this clone. The rearrangement joins TRBV5-8 to TRBJ1-2; 7 positions agree with TRBD1. Per germline, CDR1 SGHTS and CDR2 YDEGEE. After removal of 3 bases from V and 4 bases from J, the junction contained 6 bases not matched to a gene. The CDR3 sequence is 14 residues long. In nucleotides, the CDR3 is TGTGCCAGCAGCTCGGACAGGCCGATCTATGGCTACACCTTC. This gives the protein CASSSDRPIYGYTF.

The chain couples TRBV7-2 to TRBJ1-2; D perhaps matches TRBD1 (5 bases). V was clipped by 1 base and J by 6 bases, with 12 bases between them. CDR1 SGHTA and CDR2 FQGNSA come from the germline V gene. This CDR3 is 14 amino acids long. In DNA, the CDR3 is TGTGCCAGCAGCTTAGTGTGGACAAGCCATGGCTACACCTTC. This gives the protein CASSLVWTSHGYTF.

V and J are TRBV19 and TRBJ2-3; 7 nucleotides match TRBD2. The CDR3 consists of 15 residues. V dropped 2 bases and J dropped 0; count of bases not matched to a gene: 2. Germline-derived CDR1 and CDR2 are LNHDA and SQIVND (reference sequence). The CDR3 protein is CASSIRRESTDTQYF. The CDR3 region has the DNA TGTGCCAGTAGTATAAGGCGGGAGAGCACAGATACGCAGTATTTT.

CDR3 amino acids: CASSLDRGLETQYF. CDR3 DNA: TGTGCCAGCTCTCTGGACAGGGGGCTAGAGACCCAGTACTTC. This rearrangement joins TRBV18 to TRBJ2-5, with 11 bases identical to TRBD1. Germline loops: CDR1 KGHSH, CDR2 LQKENI. The J segment lost 4 bases and the V segment lost 6 bases, leaving 4 bases of the junction unmatched. The CDR3 is made up of 14 amino acids.

The J gene is TRBJ2-6, the V gene TRBV4-2; 7 bases map to TRBD1. The CDR3 spans 18 residues. J lost 2 bases, V lost 4 bases, and 11 bases had no gene match. The germline V gene encodes CDR1 LGHNA and CDR2 YNFKEQ. The CDR3 loop is CASSPASSDRAGANVLTF. The DNA of the CDR3 is TGTGCCAGCAGCCCTGCTTCTTCTGACAGGGCTGGGGCCAACGTCCTGACTTTC.

V gene TRBV5-1 combines with J gene TRBJ2-6; D call uncertain. Trimming shortened V by 3 bases and J by 4 bases, and 14 bases separated the two germline ends. Germline loops: CDR1 SGHRS, CDR2 YFSETQ. The CDR3 sequence is 16 residues long. CDR3 residues: CASSYDSAGGANVLTF. The CDR3 region has the DNA TGCGCCAGCAGCTATGACTCCGCTGGCGGGGCCAACGTCCTGACTTTC.

This clone was picked up a small number of times. The chain joins TRBV12-3 or TRBV12-4 to TRBJ1-1; 9 bases line up with TRBD1. V shed 5 bases, J shed 5 bases, and the junction held 3 bases outside the gene matches. The CDR3 has 13 residues. The CDR3 here is CASSAGTGTEAFF. CDR3 sequence (DNA): TGTGCCAGCAGTGCGGGGACAGGGACTGAAGCTTTCTTT.

The sample holds one count of this clone. The chain has TRBV4-3 and TRBJ1-3; unclear D gene. V dropped 0 bases and J dropped 2 bases, with 8 bases sitting between them. This CDR3 is 15 amino acids long. The germline V gene encodes CDR1 LGHNA and CDR2 YSLEER. CDR3 amino acids: CASSQDRGAGNTIYF. The CDR3 DNA is TGCGCCAGCAGCCAAGATCGGGGAGCTGGAAACACCATATATTTT.

This clone came up a few times. The chain is built from TRBV7-2 and TRBJ2-5, with D uncertain. The CDR3 is 14 amino acids. Trimming pared 5 bases from V and 2 bases from J, leaving 12 bases between. The V gene's germline CDR1 is SGHTA and CDR2 FQGNSA. The CDR3 region has the DNA TGTGCCAGCAGCCAAGGTCAGGAACAAGAGACCCAGTACTTC. Translation gives CASSQGQEQETQYF.

V and J are TRBV4-1 and TRBJ2-3, with unresolved D. Germline V gives CDR1 MGHRA, CDR2 YSYEKL. V lost 4 bases, J lost 2 bases, and 7 bases lay in between. The CDR3 extends over 13 amino acids. CDR3 nucleotides: TGCGCCAGCAGCCTATATTACACAGATACGCAGTATTTT. Its protein product is CASSLYYTDTQYF.

This chain connects TRBV3-1 (or the pseudogene TRBV3-2) to TRBJ2-7, with a tentative D call TRBD2 (6 bases). Trimming stripped 0 bases from V and 1 base from J, with 10 bases between. CDR3 length equals 15 residues. Germline V gene data show CDR1 as LGHDT and CDR2 as YNNKEL (reference sequence). Here the CDR3 DNA reads TGTGCCAGCAGCCAAGAATTGCGGGGTTCCTACGAGCAGTACTTC. Its protein is CASSQELRGSYEQYF.

J is TRBJ1-4 and V is TRBV6-5; no definite D call. V shed 5 bases and J shed 7 bases, with 14 bases lying between them. In germline, CDR1 is MNHEY, CDR2 SVGAGI. The CDR3 covers 14 residues. Written as DNA, the CDR3 is TGTGCCAGCAGTCCCGTGGGCACTGCTGAAAAACTGTTTTTT. Protein: CASSPVGTAEKLFF.

The chain is built from TRBV27 and TRBJ2-3; 9 nucleotides align to TRBD2. This CDR3 spans 16 amino acids. Germline CDR1 is MNHEY and CDR2 is SMNVEV (reference sequence). J lost 3 bases, V lost 6 bases, and 10 bases had no gene match. CDR3 sequence: CASSLGASGKTDTQYF. Here the CDR3 DNA reads TGTGCCAGCAGCCTGGGGGCTAGCGGGAAGACAGATACGCAGTATTTT.

The chain carries TRBV7-9 and TRBJ1-2, with D possibly TRBD1 on 6 matching bases. Trimming pared 6 bases from V and 7 bases from J, leaving 15 bases between. The germline gives CDR1 SEHNR, CDR2 FQNEAQ (reference sequence). This CDR3 region has 13 residues. The CDR3 loop is CASSRDIASGYTF. As DNA, the CDR3 is TGTGCCAGCAGTCGGGACATCGCCTCTGGCTACACCTTC. The variable domain in full, completed from reference TRBV7-9 and TRBJ1-2, reads DTGVSQNPRHKITKRGQNVTFRCDPISEHNRLYWYRQTLGQGPEFLTYFQNEAQLEKSRLLSDRFSAERPKGSFSTLEIQRTEQGDSAMYLCASSRDIASGYTFGSGTRLTVV.

This chain links TRBV4-3 with TRBJ1-4; 11 nucleotides align to TRBD1. The germline CDR1 and CDR2 sequences are LGHNA and YSLEER. V shed 2 bases and J 7 bases; nucleotides not matched to a gene: 6. This CDR3 has 16 residues. CDR3 loop: CASSQSRTGGSEKLFF. The DNA of the CDR3 is TGCGCCAGCAGCCAAAGTCGGACAGGGGGCAGTGAAAAACTGTTTTTT.

J is TRBJ2-2 and V is TRBV28; TRBD2 aligns across 8 bases. With 3 bases clipped from V and 7 bases from J, the junction kept 7 bases outside the gene matches. The length of the CDR3 is 15 residues. The germline V gene has CDR1 MDHEN and CDR2 SYDVKM. The CDR3 bases are TGTGCCAGCAGTTTTCCAGCGGGAGTTGTCGGGGAGCTGTTTTTT. This encodes CASSFPAGVVGELFF.

This CDR3 reads CASSRVRQRSGYTF. The CDR3 DNA sequence: TGTGCCAGCAGCCGAGTCAGGCAACGGTCTGGCTACACCTTC. The V and J genes are TRBV3-1 (or the pseudogene TRBV3-2) and TRBJ1-2, with D unclear. The germline CDR1 and CDR2 sequences are LGHDT and YNNKEL (reference sequence). This CDR3 is 14 amino acids long. The V and J ends lost 4 bases and 7 bases respectively, with 16 bases between them.

With respect to this clone: Other nucleotide sequences from this sample produce the same CDR3. The DNA of the CDR3 is TGTGCCAGCAGCTTGTACAGAAATTCACCCCTCCACTTT. The encoded protein is CASSLYRNSPLHF. The chain combines TRBV7-2 with TRBJ1-6; D is undetermined. CDR3 length: 13 residues. Per germline, CDR1 SGHTA and CDR2 FQGNSA. Trimming took off 3 bases at V and 7 bases at J, with 7 bases between the two ends.

The chain joins TRBV7-2 to TRBJ2-7; 10 bases map to TRBD1. Trimming removed 6 bases from V and 2 bases from J; junction bases left unmatched: 10. The CDR3 is 16 amino acids. CDR1 and CDR2 (germline): SGHTA, FQGNSA. The CDR3 is CASRPGGTGATYEQYF. The CDR3 DNA sequence: TGTGCCAGCAGACCCGGTGGGACAGGGGCAACCTACGAGCAGTACTTC.